This record looks at one T cell receptor beta chain sequence and its context. This CDR3 contains 14 residues. Trimming cost V 6 bases and J 2 bases; bases outside gene matches: 6. The germline gives CDR1 MNHNY, CDR2 SVGAGI (reference sequence). Study processing details: Amplification of reference gene primers provided the estimated nucleated cell counts. Assay used: immunoSEQ multiplex PCR; TCRdb lists only in-frame clones, some missing. The DNA gave D and trimming, while V, J and clone size come from that table. Of 100,000 to 150,000 clones in the sample, around four fifths were seen once. This entry comes from a study of blood T cell repertoires in COVID-19. Across the whole study: The analysed material was cDNA or gDNA that came from T cells, B-cell-depleted T cells, or PBMCs.

This receptor was taken from a human donor in a cohort sampled during active COVID-19. The chain employs TRBV6-6 and TRBJ1-2, with TRBD1 identical over 7 bases. Specimen: peripheral blood. The CDR3 is CASRKGTANYGYTF. As DNA, the CDR3 is TGTGCCAGCAGAAAAGGGACAGCCAACTATGGCTACACCTTC.